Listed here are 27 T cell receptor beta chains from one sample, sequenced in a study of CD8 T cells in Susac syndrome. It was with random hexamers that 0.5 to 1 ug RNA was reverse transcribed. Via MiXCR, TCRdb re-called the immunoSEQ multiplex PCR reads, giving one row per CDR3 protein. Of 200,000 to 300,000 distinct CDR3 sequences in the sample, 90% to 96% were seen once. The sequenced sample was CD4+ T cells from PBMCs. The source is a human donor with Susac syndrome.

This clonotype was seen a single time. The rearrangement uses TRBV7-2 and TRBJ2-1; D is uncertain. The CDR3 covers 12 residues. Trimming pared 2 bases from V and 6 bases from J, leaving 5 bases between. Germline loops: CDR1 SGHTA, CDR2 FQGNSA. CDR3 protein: CASSLSINEQFF. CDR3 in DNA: TGTGCCAGCAGCTTAAGCATCAATGAGCAGTTCTTC.

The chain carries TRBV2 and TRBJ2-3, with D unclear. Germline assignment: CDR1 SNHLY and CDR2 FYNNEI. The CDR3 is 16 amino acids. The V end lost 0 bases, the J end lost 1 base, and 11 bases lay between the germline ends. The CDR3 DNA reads TGTGCCAGCAGTGAAGCGCGAGGTTCCGGCACAGATACGCAGTATTTT. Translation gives CASSEARGSGTDTQYF. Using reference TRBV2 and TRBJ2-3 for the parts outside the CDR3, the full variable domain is EPEVTQTPSHQVTQMGQEVILRCVPISNHLYFYWYRQILGQKVEFLVSFYNNEISEKSEIFDDQFSVERPDGSNFTLKIRSTKLEDSAMYFCASSEARGSGTDTQYFGPGTRLTVL.

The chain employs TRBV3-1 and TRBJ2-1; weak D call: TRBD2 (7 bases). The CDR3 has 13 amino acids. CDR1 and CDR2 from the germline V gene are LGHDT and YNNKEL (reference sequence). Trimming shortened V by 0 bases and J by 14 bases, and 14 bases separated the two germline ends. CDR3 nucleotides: TGTGCCAGCAGCCAAGAGGGCGGGGGCCGGGAGTTCTTC. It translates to CASSQEGGGREFF.

CDR3 sequence reads: CVGVGAYGYTF. Written as DNA, the CDR3 is TGCGTGGGCGTGGGGGCCTATGGCTACACCTTC. This rearrangement joins TRBV20-1 to TRBJ1-2; maybe TRBD1 (6 bases). CDR3 length: 11 amino acids. Germline CDR1 DFQATT, CDR2 SNEGSKA (reference sequence).

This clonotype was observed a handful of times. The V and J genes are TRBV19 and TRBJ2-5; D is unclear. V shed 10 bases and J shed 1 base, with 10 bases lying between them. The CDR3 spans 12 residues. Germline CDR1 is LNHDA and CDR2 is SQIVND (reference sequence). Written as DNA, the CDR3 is TGTGCCACCTCAGATCGCCAAGAGACCCAGTACTTC. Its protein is CATSDRQETQYF.

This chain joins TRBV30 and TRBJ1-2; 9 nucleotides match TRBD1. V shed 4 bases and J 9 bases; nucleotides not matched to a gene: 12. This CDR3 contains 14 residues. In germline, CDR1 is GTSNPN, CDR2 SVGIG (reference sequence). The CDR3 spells CAWTFGTGRDRYTF. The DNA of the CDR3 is TGTGCCTGGACCTTCGGGACAGGGCGAGATCGCTACACCTTC.

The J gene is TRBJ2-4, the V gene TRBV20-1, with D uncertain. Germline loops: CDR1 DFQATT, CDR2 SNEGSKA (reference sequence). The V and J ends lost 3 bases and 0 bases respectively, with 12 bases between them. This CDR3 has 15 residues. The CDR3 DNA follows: TGCAGTGCTAGTATGTCCAGTCTAGCCAAAAACATTCAGTACTTC. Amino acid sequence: CSASMSSLAKNIQYF.

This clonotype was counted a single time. CDR3 in DNA: TGTGCCAGCTCACCACGCGGGACCCTCGCCTACGAGCAGTACTTC. Amino acid sequence: CASSPRGTLAYEQYF. V and J are TRBV18 and TRBJ2-7; a weak D match, TRBD2 (6 bases). Germline V lookup: CDR1 KGHSH, CDR2 LQKENI. The CDR3 is 15 residues long. V was shortened by 1 base and J by 2 bases, with 12 bases between the two germline ends.

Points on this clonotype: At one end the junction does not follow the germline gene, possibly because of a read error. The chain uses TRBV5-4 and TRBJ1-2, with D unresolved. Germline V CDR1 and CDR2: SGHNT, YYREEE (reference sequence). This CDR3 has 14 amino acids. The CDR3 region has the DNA TGTGCCAGCAGCTTAACCCGGACTCTTAGCAGAGCCGACTTC. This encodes CASSLTRTLSRADF.

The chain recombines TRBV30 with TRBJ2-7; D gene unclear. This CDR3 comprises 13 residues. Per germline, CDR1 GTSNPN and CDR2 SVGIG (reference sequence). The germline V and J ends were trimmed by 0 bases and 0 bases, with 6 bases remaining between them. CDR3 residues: CAWSVDGSYEQYF. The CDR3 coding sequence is TGTGCCTGGAGTGTTGACGGCTCCTACGAGCAGTACTTC.

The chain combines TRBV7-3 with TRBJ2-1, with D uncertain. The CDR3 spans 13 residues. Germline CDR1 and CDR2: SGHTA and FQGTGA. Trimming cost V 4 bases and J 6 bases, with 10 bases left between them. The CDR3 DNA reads TGTGCCAGCAGCTCTCCGACGGTCAATGAGCAGTTCTTC. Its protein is CASSSPTVNEQFF.

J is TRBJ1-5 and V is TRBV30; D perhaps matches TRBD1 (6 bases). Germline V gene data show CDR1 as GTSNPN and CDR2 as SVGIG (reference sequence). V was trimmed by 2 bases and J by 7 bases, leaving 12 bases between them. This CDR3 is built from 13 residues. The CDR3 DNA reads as TGTGCCTGGAGTTCAGGGGAGTCCCAGCCCCAGCATTTT. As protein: CAWSSGESQPQHF.

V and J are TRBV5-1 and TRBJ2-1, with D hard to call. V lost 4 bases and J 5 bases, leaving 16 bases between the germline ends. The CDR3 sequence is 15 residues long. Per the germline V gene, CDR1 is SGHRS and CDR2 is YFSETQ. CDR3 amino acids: CASSIPTYLDNEQFF. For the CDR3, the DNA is TGCGCCAGCAGCATTCCGACCTATTTAGACAATGAGCAGTTCTTC.

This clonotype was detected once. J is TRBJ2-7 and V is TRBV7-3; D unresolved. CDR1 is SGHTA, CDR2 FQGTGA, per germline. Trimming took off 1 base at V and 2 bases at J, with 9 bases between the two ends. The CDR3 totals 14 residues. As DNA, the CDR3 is TGTGCCAGCAGCTTAAATCCGGATGCCTACGAGCAGTACTTC. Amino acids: CASSLNPDAYEQYF.

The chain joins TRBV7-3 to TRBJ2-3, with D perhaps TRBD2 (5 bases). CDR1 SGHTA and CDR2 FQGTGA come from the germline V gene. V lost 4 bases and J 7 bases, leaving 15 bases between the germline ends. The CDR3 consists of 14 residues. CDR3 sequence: CASSYGPGMYTQYF. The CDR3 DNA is TGTGCCAGCAGCTACGGACCCGGGATGTATACGCAGTATTTT.

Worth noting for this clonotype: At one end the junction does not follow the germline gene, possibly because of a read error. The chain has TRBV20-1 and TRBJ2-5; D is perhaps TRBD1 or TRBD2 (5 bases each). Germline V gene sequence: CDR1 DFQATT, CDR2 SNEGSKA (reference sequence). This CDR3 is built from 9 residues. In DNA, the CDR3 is TGCAGTGCTAGGAGGGACGATCACTTC. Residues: CSARRDDHF.

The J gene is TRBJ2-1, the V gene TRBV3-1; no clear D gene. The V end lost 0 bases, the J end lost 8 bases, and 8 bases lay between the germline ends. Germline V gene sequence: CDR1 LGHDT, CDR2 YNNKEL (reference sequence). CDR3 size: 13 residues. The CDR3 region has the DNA TGTGCCAGCAGCCAAGAAGGTATCCATGAGCAGTTCTTC. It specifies CASSQEGIHEQFF.

The CDR3 DNA reads as TGCAGTGCTAAGGCCATATCGGGACAGGGAACGGGCGAGCAGTACTTC. This gives the protein CSAKAISGQGTGEQYF. The chain uses TRBV20-1 and TRBJ2-7; TRBD1 agrees at 9 bases. There are 16 residues in the CDR3. From germline, CDR1 is DFQATT and CDR2 SNEGSKA (reference sequence). V lost 4 bases and J lost 6; bases outside the gene matches: 16.

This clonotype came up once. The DNA for the CDR3 is TGTGCCAGCAACAACAGGGCAGGTTCGGAAAAACTGTTTTTT. The encoded protein is CASNNRAGSEKLFF. V usage is TRBV28 and J usage is TRBJ1-4; perhaps TRBD1 as D (6 bases). The CDR3 has 14 amino acids. Germline CDR1 reads MDHEN; CDR2 reads SYDVKM. V lost 7 bases to trimming and J lost 8 bases, with 17 bases between them.

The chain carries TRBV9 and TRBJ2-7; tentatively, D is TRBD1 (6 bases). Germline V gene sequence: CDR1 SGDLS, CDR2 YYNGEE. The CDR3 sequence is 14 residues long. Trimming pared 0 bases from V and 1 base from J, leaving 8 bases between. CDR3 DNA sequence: TGTGCCAGCAGCGTAGACGGACAGTCCTACGAGCAGTACTTC. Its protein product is CASSVDGQSYEQYF.

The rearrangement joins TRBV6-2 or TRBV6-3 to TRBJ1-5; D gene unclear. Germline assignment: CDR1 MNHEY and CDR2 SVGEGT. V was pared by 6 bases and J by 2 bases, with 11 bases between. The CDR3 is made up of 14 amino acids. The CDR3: CASREHSGNQPQHF. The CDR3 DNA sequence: TGTGCCAGCAGAGAGCACAGCGGCAATCAGCCCCAGCATTTT.

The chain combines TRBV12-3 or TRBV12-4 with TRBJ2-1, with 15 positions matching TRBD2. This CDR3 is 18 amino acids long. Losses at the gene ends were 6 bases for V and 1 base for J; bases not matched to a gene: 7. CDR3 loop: CASRLGLAGGRSYNEQFF. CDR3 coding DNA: TGTGCCAGCAGACTGGGACTAGCGGGAGGAAGGTCCTACAATGAGCAGTTCTTC.

The CDR3 reads CSVEQLAEQFF. In nucleotides, the CDR3 is TGCAGCGTTGAACAGCTAGCTGAGCAGTTCTTC. V gene TRBV29-1 combines with J gene TRBJ2-1; TRBD2 might be the D (5 bases). The ends were cut back, 2 bases at V and 9 bases at J, with 8 bases in the middle. The CDR3 is 11 residues long. Germline V lookup: CDR1 SQVTM, CDR2 ANQGSEA.

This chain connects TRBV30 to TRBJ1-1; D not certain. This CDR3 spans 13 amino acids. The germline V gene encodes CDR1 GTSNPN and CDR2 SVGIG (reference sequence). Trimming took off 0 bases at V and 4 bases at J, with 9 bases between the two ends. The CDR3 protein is CAWSVRGFTEAFF. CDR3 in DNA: TGTGCCTGGAGTGTACGGGGTTTCACTGAAGCTTTCTTT.

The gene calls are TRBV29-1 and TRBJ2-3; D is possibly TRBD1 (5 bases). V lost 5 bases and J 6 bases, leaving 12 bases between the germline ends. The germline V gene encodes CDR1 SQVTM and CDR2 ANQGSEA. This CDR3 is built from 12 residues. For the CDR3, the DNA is TGCAGCGTTTTAGTGGCAGGGGATACGCAGTATTTT. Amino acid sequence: CSVLVAGDTQYF.

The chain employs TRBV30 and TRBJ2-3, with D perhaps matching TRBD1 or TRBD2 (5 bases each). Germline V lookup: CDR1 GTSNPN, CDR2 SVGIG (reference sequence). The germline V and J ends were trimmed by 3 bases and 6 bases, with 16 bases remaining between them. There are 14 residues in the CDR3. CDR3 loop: CAWSRRDLRDTQYF. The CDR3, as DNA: TGTGCCTGGAGCCGACGGGACCTGCGGGATACGCAGTATTTT.

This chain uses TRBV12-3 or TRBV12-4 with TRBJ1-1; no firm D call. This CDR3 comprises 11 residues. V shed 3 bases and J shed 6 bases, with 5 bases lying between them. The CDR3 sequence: CASSLTAEAFF. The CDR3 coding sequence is TGTGCCAGCAGTTTGACTGCTGAAGCTTTCTTT.